The source of this T cell receptor (beta chain) is a study of shared clonotypes between healthy human individuals. Study-level findings and limits: Relative to clonotypes present in all four donors, those not shared had lower generation probabilities.

This clone was observed a single time. Its antigen is currently unknown. Profiled with immunoSEQ multiplex PCR; TCRdb holds only in-frame clones, not every one. There are around 990,000 clones in the sample; 70% to 85% occur only once, and 0.89% lies in the top ten. This CDR3 comprises 18 residues. Germline V CDR1 and CDR2: SGDLS, YYNGEE. After removal of 0 bases from V and 2 bases from J, the junction contained 8 bases not matched to a gene. The sequence was obtained from a man aged 18 to 30 in good health. Some clones in this sample may be carry-over from other donors' samples. The chain uses TRBV9 and TRBJ2-2; 9 bases line up with TRBD2. The sequenced sample was memory CD4+ T cells from PBMCs. Subset in this sample: CD45RA-negative fraction. CDR3 protein: CASSVALAGGPNTGELFF. For the CDR3, the DNA is TGTGCCAGCAGCGTAGCTCTGGCGGGAGGGCCAAACACCGGGGAGCTGTTTTTT.